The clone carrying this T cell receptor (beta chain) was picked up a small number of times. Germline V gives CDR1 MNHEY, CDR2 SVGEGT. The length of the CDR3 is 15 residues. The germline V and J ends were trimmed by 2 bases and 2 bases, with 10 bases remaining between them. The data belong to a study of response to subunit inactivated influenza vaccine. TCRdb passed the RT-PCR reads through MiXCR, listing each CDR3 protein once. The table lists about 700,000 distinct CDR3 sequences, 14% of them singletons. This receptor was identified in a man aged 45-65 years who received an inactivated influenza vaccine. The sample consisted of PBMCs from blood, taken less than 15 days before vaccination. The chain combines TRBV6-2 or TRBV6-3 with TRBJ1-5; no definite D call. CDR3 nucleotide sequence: TGTGCCAGCAGTTACCCCCACACGGGCAATCAGCCCCAGCATTTT. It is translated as CASSYPHTGNQPQHF.